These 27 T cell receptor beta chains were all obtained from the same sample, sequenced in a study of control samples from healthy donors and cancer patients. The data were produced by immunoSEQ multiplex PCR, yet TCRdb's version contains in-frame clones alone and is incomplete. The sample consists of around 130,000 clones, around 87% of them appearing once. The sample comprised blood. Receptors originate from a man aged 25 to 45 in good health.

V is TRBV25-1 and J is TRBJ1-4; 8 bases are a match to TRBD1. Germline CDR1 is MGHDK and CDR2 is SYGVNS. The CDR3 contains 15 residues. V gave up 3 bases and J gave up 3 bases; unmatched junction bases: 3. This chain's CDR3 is CASSDPGQANEKLFF. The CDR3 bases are TGTGCCAGCAGTGATCCGGGACAGGCTAATGAAAAACTGTTTTTT.

The chain's CDR3 is CASSVQGAGGNTIYF. CDR3 DNA: TGTGCCAGCAGCGTTCAGGGGGCGGGTGGAAACACCATATATTTT. V usage is TRBV5-8 and J usage is TRBJ1-3; TRBD1 matches 8 bases. This CDR3 is built from 15 residues. Trimming at V came to 4 bases and at J to 3 bases, leaving 6 bases not matched to a gene. From germline, CDR1 is SGHTS and CDR2 YDEGEE.

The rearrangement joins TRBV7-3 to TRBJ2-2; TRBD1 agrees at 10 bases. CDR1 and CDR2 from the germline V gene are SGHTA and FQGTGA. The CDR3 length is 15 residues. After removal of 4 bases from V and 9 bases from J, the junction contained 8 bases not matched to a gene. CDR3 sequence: CASSSGQGSYRELFF. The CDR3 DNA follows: TGTGCCAGCAGCTCGGGACAGGGGAGTTACAGGGAGCTGTTTTTT.

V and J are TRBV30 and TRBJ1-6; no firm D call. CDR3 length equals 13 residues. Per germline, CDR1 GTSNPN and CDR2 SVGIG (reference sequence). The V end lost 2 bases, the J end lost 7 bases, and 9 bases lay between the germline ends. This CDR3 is CAWSREANSPLHF. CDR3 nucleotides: TGTGCCTGGAGTAGGGAAGCCAATTCACCCCTCCACTTT.

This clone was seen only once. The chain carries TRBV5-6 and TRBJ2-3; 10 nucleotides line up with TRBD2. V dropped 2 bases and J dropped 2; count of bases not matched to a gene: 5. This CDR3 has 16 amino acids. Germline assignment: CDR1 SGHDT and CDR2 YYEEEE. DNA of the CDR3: TGTGCCAGCAGCTTAACGGGACTAGCGAACACAGATACGCAGTATTTT. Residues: CASSLTGLANTDTQYF.

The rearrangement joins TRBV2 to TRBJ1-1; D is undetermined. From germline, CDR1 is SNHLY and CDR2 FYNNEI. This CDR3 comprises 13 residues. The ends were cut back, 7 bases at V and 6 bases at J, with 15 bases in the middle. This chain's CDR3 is CASILGRNAEAFF. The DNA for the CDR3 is TGTGCCAGCATCTTAGGGAGGAATGCTGAAGCTTTCTTT.

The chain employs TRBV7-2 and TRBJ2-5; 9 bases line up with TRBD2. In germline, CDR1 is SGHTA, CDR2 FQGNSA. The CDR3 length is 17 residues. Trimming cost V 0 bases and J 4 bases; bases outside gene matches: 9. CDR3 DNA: TGTGCCAGCAGCTTAGCGATAGGGCGGGGGGGCCGAGAGACCCAGTACTTC. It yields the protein CASSLAIGRGGRETQYF.

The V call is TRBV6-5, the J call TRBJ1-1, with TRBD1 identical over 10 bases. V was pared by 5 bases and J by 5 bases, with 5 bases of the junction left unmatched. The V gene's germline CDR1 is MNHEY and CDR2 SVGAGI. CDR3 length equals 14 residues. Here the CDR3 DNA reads TGTGCCAGCAGTAGCGGGACAGGGGTTACTGAAGCTTTCTTT. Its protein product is CASSSGTGVTEAFF.

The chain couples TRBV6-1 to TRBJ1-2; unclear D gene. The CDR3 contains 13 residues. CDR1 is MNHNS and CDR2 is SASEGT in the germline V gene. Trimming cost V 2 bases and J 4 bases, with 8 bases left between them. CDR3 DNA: TGTGCCAGCAGTGAAACCACGGTCTATGGCTACACCTTC. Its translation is CASSETTVYGYTF.

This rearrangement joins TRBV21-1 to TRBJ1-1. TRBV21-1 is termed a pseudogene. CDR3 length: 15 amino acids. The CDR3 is CASSKGRETNTEAFF. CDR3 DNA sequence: TGTGCCAGCAGCAAAGGGCGGGAAACGAACACTGAAGCTTTCTTT.

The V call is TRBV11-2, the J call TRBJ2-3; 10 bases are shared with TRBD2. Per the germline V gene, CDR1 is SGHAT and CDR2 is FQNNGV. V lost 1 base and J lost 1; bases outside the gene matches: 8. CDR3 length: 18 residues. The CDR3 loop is CASSLGSSGGLGTDTQYF. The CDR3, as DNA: TGTGCCAGCAGCTTAGGCTCTAGCGGGGGATTGGGCACAGATACGCAGTATTTT. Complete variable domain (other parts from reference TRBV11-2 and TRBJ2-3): EAGVAQSPRYKIIEKRQSVAFWCNPISGHATLYWYQQILGQGPKLLIQFQNNGVVDDSQLPKDRFSAERLKGVDSTLKIQPAKLEDSAVYLCASSLGSSGGLGTDTQYFGPGTRLTVL.

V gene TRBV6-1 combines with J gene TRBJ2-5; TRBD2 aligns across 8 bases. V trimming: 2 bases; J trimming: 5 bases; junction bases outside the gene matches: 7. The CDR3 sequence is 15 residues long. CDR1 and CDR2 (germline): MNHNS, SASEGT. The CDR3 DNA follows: TGTGCCAGCAGTGAAACCAGCGGGGGTAGGGAGACCCAGTACTTC. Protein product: CASSETSGGRETQYF.

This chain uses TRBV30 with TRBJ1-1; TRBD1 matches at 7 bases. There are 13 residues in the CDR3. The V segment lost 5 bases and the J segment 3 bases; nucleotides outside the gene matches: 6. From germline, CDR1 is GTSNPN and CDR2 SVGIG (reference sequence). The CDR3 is CAWLNRGYTEAFF. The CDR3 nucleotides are TGTGCCTGGCTGAACAGGGGATACACTGAAGCTTTCTTT.

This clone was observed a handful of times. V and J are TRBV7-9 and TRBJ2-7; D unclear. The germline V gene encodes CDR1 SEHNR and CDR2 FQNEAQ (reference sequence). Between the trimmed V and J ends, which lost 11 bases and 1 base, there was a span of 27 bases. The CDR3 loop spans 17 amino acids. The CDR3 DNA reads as TGTGCCTTCCACCCCCCCGGAGACATCACATCATCCTACGAGCAGTACGTC. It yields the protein CAFHPPGDITSSYEQYV.

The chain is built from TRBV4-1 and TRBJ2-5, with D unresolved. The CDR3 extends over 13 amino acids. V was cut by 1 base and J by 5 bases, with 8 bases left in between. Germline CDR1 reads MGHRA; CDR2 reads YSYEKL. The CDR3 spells CASSQAPPETQYF. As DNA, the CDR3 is TGCGCCAGCAGCCAAGCACCCCCGGAGACCCAGTACTTC.

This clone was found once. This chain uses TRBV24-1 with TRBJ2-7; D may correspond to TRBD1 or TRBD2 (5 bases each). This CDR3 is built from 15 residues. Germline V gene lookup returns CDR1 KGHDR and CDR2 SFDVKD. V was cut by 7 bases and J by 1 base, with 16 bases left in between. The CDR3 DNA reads TGTGCCACCAGCTCTTCCGGGACGGCGTCCTACGAGCAGTACTTC. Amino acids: CATSSSGTASYEQYF.

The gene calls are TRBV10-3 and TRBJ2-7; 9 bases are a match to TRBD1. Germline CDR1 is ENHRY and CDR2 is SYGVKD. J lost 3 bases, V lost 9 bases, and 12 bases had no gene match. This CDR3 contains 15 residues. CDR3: CAIDPGTGSFYEQYF. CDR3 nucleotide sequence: TGTGCCATAGATCCCGGGACAGGGAGTTTCTACGAGCAGTACTTC.

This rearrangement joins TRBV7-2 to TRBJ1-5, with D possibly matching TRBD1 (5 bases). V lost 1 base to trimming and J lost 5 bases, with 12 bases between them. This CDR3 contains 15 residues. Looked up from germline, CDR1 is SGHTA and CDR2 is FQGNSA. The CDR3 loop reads CASSLVSIGDQPQHF. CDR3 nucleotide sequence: TGTGCCAGCAGCTTAGTTTCGATAGGGGATCAGCCCCAGCATTTT.

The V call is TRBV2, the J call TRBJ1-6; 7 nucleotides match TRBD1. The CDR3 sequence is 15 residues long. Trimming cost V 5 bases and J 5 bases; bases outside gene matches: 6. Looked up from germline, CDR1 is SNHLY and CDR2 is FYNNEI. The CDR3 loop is CASSYRQGDNSPLHF. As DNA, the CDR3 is TGTGCCAGCAGTTACAGACAGGGCGATAATTCACCCCTCCACTTT. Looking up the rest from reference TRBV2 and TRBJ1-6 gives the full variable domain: EPEVTQTPSHQVTQMGQEVILRCVPISNHLYFYWYRQILGQKVEFLVSFYNNEISEKSEIFDDQFSVERPDGSNFTLKIRSTKLEDSAMYFCASSYRQGDNSPLHFGNGTRLTVT.

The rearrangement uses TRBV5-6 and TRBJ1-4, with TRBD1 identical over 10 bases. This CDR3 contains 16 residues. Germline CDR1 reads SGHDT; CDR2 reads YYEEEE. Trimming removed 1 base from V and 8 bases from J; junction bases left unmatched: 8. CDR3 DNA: TGTGCCAGCAGCTTGCCCGGGACAGGGGAAGACGAAAAACTGTTTTTT. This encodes CASSLPGTGEDEKLFF.

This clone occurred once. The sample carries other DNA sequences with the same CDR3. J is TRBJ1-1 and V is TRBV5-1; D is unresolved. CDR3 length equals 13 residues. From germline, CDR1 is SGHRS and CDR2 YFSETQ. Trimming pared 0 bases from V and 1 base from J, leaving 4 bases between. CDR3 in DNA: TGCGCCAGCAGCTTGGGAGGGAACACTGAAGCTTTCTTT. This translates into CASSLGGNTEAFF. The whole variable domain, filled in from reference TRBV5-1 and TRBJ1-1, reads KAGVTQTPRYLIKTRGQQVTLSCSPISGHRSVSWYQQTPGQGLQFLFEYFSETQRNKGNFPGRFSGRQFSNSRSEMNVSTLELGDSALYLCASSLGGNTEAFFGQGTRLTVV.

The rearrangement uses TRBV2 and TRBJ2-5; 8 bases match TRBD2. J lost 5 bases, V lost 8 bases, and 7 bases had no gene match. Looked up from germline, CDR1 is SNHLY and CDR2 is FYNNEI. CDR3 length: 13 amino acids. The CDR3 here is CASEGTSEETQYF. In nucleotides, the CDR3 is TGTGCCAGCGAGGGGACTAGTGAGGAGACCCAGTACTTC.

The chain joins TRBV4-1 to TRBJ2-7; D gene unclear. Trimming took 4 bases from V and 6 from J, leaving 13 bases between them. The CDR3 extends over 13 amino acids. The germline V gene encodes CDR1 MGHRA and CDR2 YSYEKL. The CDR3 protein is CASSPTFGREQYF. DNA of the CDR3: TGCGCCAGCAGCCCTACGTTTGGACGCGAGCAGTACTTC.

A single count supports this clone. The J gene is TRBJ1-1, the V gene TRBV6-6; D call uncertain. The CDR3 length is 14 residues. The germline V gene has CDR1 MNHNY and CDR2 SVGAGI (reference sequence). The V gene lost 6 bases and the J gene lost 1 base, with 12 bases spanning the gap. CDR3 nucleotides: TGTGCCAGCAGCGAAAGAAGGGAGAACACTGAAGCTTTCTTT. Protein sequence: CASSERRENTEAFF.

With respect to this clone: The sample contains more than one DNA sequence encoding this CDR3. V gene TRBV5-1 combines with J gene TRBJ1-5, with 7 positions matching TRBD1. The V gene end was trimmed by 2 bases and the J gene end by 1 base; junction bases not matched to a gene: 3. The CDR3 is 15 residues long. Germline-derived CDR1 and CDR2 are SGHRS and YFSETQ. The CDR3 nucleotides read TGCGCCAGCAGCTTACAGGGGAACAGCAATCAGCCCCAGCATTTT. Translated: CASSLQGNSNQPQHF.

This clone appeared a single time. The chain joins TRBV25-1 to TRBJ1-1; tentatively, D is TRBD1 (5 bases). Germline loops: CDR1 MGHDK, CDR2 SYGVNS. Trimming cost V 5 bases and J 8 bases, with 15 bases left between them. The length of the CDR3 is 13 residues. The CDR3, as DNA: TGTGCCAGCAGTCTAGGGGCGGGGACCGAAGCTTTCTTT. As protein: CASSLGAGTEAFF.

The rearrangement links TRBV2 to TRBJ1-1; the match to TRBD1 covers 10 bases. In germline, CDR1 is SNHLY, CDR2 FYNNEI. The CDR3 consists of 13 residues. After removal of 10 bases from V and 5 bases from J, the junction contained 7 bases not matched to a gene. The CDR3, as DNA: TGTGCCACCTCGGACAGGGGGGGGACTGAAGCTTTCTTT. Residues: CATSDRGGTEAFF.